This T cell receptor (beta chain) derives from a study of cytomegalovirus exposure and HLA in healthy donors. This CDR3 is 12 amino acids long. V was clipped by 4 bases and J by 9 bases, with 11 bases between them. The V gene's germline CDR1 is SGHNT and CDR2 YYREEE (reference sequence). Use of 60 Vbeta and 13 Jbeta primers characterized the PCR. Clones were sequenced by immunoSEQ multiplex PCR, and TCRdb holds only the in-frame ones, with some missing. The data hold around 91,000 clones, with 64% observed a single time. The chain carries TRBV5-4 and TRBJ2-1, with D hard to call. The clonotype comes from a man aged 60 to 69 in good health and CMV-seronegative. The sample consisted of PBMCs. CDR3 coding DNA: TGTGCCAGCAGCGTACAGATTGGTGAGCAGTTCTTC. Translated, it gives CASSVQIGEQFF.